Each of the 15 T cell receptor beta chains below was sequenced from the same sample in a study of CXCR3-negative and CXCR3-positive naive CD8 T cells. UMI-labeled 5' RACE yielded the TRB cDNA libraries. TCRdb reprocessed the 5' RACE reads, keeping one entry per CDR3 protein, no DNA. This repertoire includes about 130,000 distinct CDR3 sequences. The source material was naive CXCR3- CD8+ T cells from blood. Subset noted: CD45RO-CCR7+CD27+CD95- naive CD8+ T cells lacking CXCR3 (TNR3-). The receptors derive from a human donor in good health. Some clones in this sample may be carry-over from other donors' samples.

The genes are TRBV15 and TRBJ1-6. The CDR3 loop spans 12 amino acids. The V gene's germline CDR1 is LNHNV and CDR2 YYDKDF (reference sequence). This chain's CDR3 is CATSSENSPLHF.

The chain couples TRBV27 to TRBJ1-6; TCRdb names TRBD1, which stays unverified in the absence of DNA. CDR1 is MNHEY and CDR2 is SMNVEV in the germline V gene (reference sequence). The CDR3 runs 16 residues. The CDR3 protein is CASSLPPTAYNSPLHF.

This CDR3 reads CASSYSISGPDGYTF. V usage is TRBV6-2 or TRBV6-3 and J usage is TRBJ1-2. Germline V gene sequence: CDR1 MNHEY, CDR2 SVGEGT. The CDR3 is 15 amino acids.

This rearrangement joins TRBV20-1 to TRBJ2-3; the TRBD2 assignment by TCRdb is unverifiable without DNA. CDR3 size: 14 residues. Germline loops: CDR1 DFQATT, CDR2 SNEGSKA (reference sequence). The CDR3 loop reads CGAAGPDRTDTQYF.

The chain links TRBV7-9 to TRBJ2-7; TCRdb proposes TRBD1, but this gene call is untestable without DNA. This CDR3 spans 16 amino acids. The germline V gene has CDR1 SEHNR and CDR2 FQNEAQ (reference sequence). The CDR3 sequence is CASSPFSAPISYEQYF.

The chain links TRBV5-1 to TRBJ2-1; TCRdb proposes TRBD2, but this gene call is untestable without DNA. CDR1 and CDR2 from the germline V gene are SGHRS and YFSETQ. This CDR3 is built from 12 residues. The CDR3 reads CASSRSVGEQFF.

This chain uses TRBV29-1 with TRBJ2-1; absent DNA, TCRdb's TRBD1 call cannot be checked. The CDR3 extends over 13 amino acids. Looked up from germline, CDR1 is SQVTM and CDR2 is ANQGSEA. CDR3: CSVKGTGANEQFF.

The chain couples TRBV29-1 to TRBJ2-1. The CDR3 contains 13 residues. Germline CDR1 and CDR2: SQVTM and ANQGSEA. CDR3 region: CSVKLLTYNEQFF.

V and J are TRBV29-1 and TRBJ2-7; TCRdb's D gene call, TRBD1, goes unchecked for lack of DNA. Germline V CDR1 and CDR2: SQVTM, ANQGSEA. This CDR3 has 13 amino acids. The CDR3 sequence: CSVFQGVSYEQYF.

This CDR3 is CASSSTGYAQYF. This rearrangement joins TRBV7-9 to TRBJ2-5; absent DNA, TCRdb's TRBD1 call cannot be checked. CDR1 is SEHNR, CDR2 FQNEAQ, per germline (reference sequence). The CDR3 loop spans 12 amino acids.

The chain employs TRBV20-1 and TRBJ2-7; TCRdb selects TRBD1, and the lack of DNA leaves this call unchecked. The CDR3 runs 15 residues. Germline CDR1 reads DFQATT; CDR2 reads SNEGSKA (reference sequence). CDR3 sequence: CSASELAGASYEQYF.

Here the CDR3 reads CASSDGETSTDTQYF. The V call is TRBV2, the J call TRBJ2-3. Germline V gene sequence: CDR1 SNHLY, CDR2 FYNNEI. The CDR3 length is 15 residues.

This chain connects TRBV28 to TRBJ2-5; with no DNA, the TCRdb D assignment of TRBD1 cannot be verified. Germline CDR1 and CDR2: MDHEN and SYDVKM. The CDR3 runs to 14 residues. CDR3 sequence: CASSRQGVWETQYF.

The chain employs TRBV28 and TRBJ2-3; TCRdb returns TRBD1, unconfirmable since there is no DNA. This CDR3 spans 15 amino acids. CDR1 is MDHEN and CDR2 is SYDVKM in the germline V gene. CDR3 residues: CASHGEPLYTDTQYF.

V is TRBV2 and J is TRBJ1-1. CDR3 length equals 14 residues. Germline CDR1 SNHLY, CDR2 FYNNEI. The CDR3: CASSEATLNTEAFF.